This T cell receptor (beta chain) was recorded in a study of glioma-infiltrating T cells after dendritic cell vaccination. Sequencing was performed with immunoSEQ multiplex PCR; in TCRdb, only in-frame clones are kept and a portion is missing. The table has about 100,000 clones, less than 90% seen once. CDR3 size: 15 residues. Unmatched junction bases numbered 9, after V lost 7 bases and J lost 3 bases. Germline CDR1 SNHLY, CDR2 FYNNEI. As to time point: after dendritic cell vaccination, including at tumor progression/relapse. The receptor's source is a human donor with glioblastoma. This material consisted of blood, taken after dendritic cell vaccination. The chain employs TRBV2 and TRBJ2-7; 10 bases align to TRBD1. In DNA, the CDR3 is TGTGCCAGCAAGTGGGGGACAGGGGCGGGCTACGAGCAGTACTTC. This gives the protein CASKWGTGAGYEQYF.